This TCR beta chain comes out of a study of T-cell memory formation after mild COVID-19. MiXCR was run by TCRdb on the 5' RACE reads, yielding one entry per CDR3 protein. The sample has roughly 550,000 distinct CDR3 sequences, over 20% seen once. Germline CDR1 SNHLY, CDR2 FYNNEI. The CDR3 is 13 amino acids. V trimming: 4 bases; J trimming: 4 bases; junction bases outside the gene matches: 2. The material sequenced was PBMCs or a T cell subset sorted from them (not recorded which). The chain couples TRBV2 to TRBJ2-5; TRBD1 agrees at 8 bases. The clonotype comes from an adult woman who had mild COVID-19 (a few samples of this study predate the infection). Cell type and time point are not known. The CDR3 region is CASSGQGIETQYF. The CDR3 DNA sequence: TGTGCCAGCAGTGGACAGGGGATAGAGACCCAGTACTTC. Together with reference TRBV2 and TRBJ2-5, the CDR3 gives the full variable domain: EPEVTQTPSHQVTQMGQEVILRCVPISNHLYFYWYRQILGQKVEFLVSFYNNEISEKSEIFDDQFSVERPDGSNFTLKIRSTKLEDSAMYFCASSGQGIETQYFGPGTRLLVL.